This TCR beta chain emerged from a study of T cells in Graves' hyperthyroidism and ophthalmopathy. Study-wide findings and caveats: In validation, the model predicted ophthalmopathy. These predictions came a median about 6.2 months before onset. By a 13 V-J model, ophthalmopathy was set apart from stable hyperthyroidism. Most thyroid-expanded clonotypes above 0.001 were also found in blood.

This clonotype was found a few times. Its cognate antigen is unknown. Amplified regions were TCR beta CDR3 sequences from RNA transcripts. The study used the HTBI primer set for a first-round RT-PCR of the TCR CDR3. From the multiplex PCR reads, TCRdb called clonotypes with MiXCR, one entry per CDR3 protein. The repertoire holds 250,000 to 400,000 distinct CDR3 sequences, with roughly 15% as singletons. The source of this sequence is a woman in her thirties or forties with Graves' ophthalmopathy. Material for sequencing was blood.

The CDR3 sequence is CASSPNLSGANVLTF. The CDR3 DNA reads TGTGCCAGCTCACCAAACCTCTCTGGGGCCAACGTCCTGACTTTC. V is TRBV18 and J is TRBJ2-6; D uncertain. This CDR3 comprises 15 residues. The V end lost 2 bases, the J end lost 0 bases, and 5 bases lay between the germline ends. From germline, CDR1 is KGHSH and CDR2 LQKENI.